This T cell receptor (beta chain) originates from a study of response to subunit inactivated influenza vaccine. General study points: A suggestion made by the authors is that each seasonal influenza vaccination recruits few new T cells.

This clonotype was counted many times. Its antigen remains unidentified. TCRdb fed the RT-PCR reads into MiXCR, producing one record per CDR3 protein. The sample gives around 570,000 distinct CDR3 sequences, approximately 7.1% of which show up once; roughly 13% is in the top ten. The germline CDR1 and CDR2 sequences are SGDLS and YYNGEE. V lost 4 bases and J lost 2; bases outside the gene matches: 11. This CDR3 has 18 residues. The TCR comes from a man aged 45 to 75 who received an inactivated influenza vaccine. The material sequenced was PBMCs from blood, taken around 25 months after vaccination. The V call is TRBV9, the J call TRBJ2-2; the match to TRBD2 covers 10 bases. The CDR3 coding sequence is TGTGCCAGCAGCACAAGCCTCGGACTAGCGGCTAACACCGGGGAGCTGTTTTTT. It specifies CASSTSLGLAANTGELFF. The complete variable domain, with remaining parts taken from reference TRBV9 and TRBJ2-2, reads DSGVTQTPKHLITATGQRVTLRCSPRSGDLSVYWYQQSLDQGLQFLIQYYNGEERAKGNILERFSAQQFPDLHSELNLSSLELGDSALYFCASSTSLGLAANTGELFFGEGSRLTVL.